These 7 T cell receptor beta chains were all obtained from the same sample, sequenced in a study of blood T cell repertoires in COVID-19. Data came from immunoSEQ multiplex PCR; TCRdb stores just in-frame clones and leaves some out. The table has under 200,000 clones, around 88% seen once; the top ten hold around 5.7%. Source material: PBMCs or T cells enriched from blood (not recorded which). The source is a man aged 35 to 55 with acute COVID-19.

In its sample, this clone was seen once. V and J are TRBV20-1 and TRBJ2-4; possibly TRBD1 for D (6 bases). This CDR3 spans 11 amino acids. Trimming took off 4 bases at V and 8 bases at J, with 9 bases between the two ends. Germline CDR1 and CDR2: DFQATT and SNEGSKA (reference sequence). The CDR3 sequence: CSAIPGDIQYF. The CDR3 nucleotides are TGCAGTGCTATACCAGGGGACATTCAGTACTTC.

The V call is TRBV5-4, the J call TRBJ2-1; weak D call: TRBD2 (6 bases). Germline V lookup: CDR1 SGHNT, CDR2 YYREEE (reference sequence). The V end lost 5 bases, the J end lost 7 bases, and 13 bases lay between the germline ends. This CDR3 has 13 residues. CDR3 loop: CASRPHLANEQFF. CDR3 nucleotides: TGTGCCAGCAGGCCTCACCTAGCGAATGAGCAGTTCTTC.

This clone has a count of ten or more. The chain joins TRBV6-1 to TRBJ2-7; tentatively, D is TRBD2 (6 bases). The germline CDR1 and CDR2 sequences are MNHNS and SASEGT. V shed 0 bases and J shed 8 bases, with 14 bases lying between them. This CDR3 contains 14 residues. Written as DNA, the CDR3 is TGTGCCAGCAGTGAAGCTCGGGGGTCAGAGAAGCAGTACTTC. Translated, it gives CASSEARGSEKQYF.

The J gene is TRBJ1-1, the V gene TRBV25-1; perhaps TRBD1 as D (6 bases). The CDR3 has 11 residues. V gave up 10 bases and J gave up 5 bases, with 11 bases separating them. The V gene's germline CDR1 is MGHDK and CDR2 SYGVNS. CDR3 bases: TGTGCCACTGGAAGGGGGACTGAAGCTTTCTTT. Its protein product is CATGRGTEAFF.

The chain has TRBV14 and TRBJ2-1; the D gene is possibly TRBD2 (5 bases). V lost 1 base, J lost 10 bases, and 11 bases lay in between. The CDR3 contains 13 residues. Germline V gene sequence: CDR1 SGHDN, CDR2 FVKESK. CDR3 nucleotide sequence: TGTGCCAGCAGCCAAGTAGGCCTAGCCGAGCAGTTCTTC. This sequence encodes CASSQVGLAEQFF.

This clone was observed once. The chain couples TRBV25-1 to TRBJ1-6, with 7 bases fitting TRBD1. V lost 5 bases, J lost 9 bases, and 10 bases stayed unmatched. CDR1 is MGHDK, CDR2 SYGVNS, per germline. The CDR3 totals 15 residues. The CDR3 DNA sequence: TGTGCCAGCAGTCCAGGGGACAGAACCACTTCACCCCTCCACTTT. Amino acid sequence: CASSPGDRTTSPLHF.

The genes are TRBV15 and TRBJ2-5; perhaps TRBD1 as D (5 bases). Germline V CDR1 and CDR2: LNHNV, YYDKDF (reference sequence). There are 13 residues in the CDR3. Trimming took 1 base from V and 9 from J, leaving 12 bases between them. The CDR3 nucleotides read TGTGCCACCAGCAGAGTCCCGACAGATCCCCAGTACTTC. Protein sequence: CATSRVPTDPQYF.